This TCR beta chain was profiled in a study of cytomegalovirus exposure and HLA in healthy donors. Worth noting for this clone: What it binds is unknown.

General observations from the study: The investigators catalogued 150 or so TCR beta chains as cytomegalovirus-associated.

This CDR3 is 16 amino acids long. Germline CDR1 is MNHNY and CDR2 is SVGAGI (reference sequence). The V and J ends lost 2 bases and 0 bases, in that order; junction bases with no gene match: 7. Profiled with immunoSEQ multiplex PCR; TCRdb holds only in-frame clones, not every one. Of approximately 160,000 clones listed, around 96% were seen once; the top ten hold approximately 0.82%. The TCR originated in a woman aged 18-30 years in good health and CMV-seronegative. The V and J genes are TRBV6-6 and TRBJ2-7; 7 bases are a match to TRBD1. Sequencing input: PBMCs. The CDR3 loop reads CASSYGTAYSSYEQYF. The DNA of the CDR3 is TGTGCCAGCAGTTACGGGACAGCCTATTCCTCCTACGAGCAGTACTTC.